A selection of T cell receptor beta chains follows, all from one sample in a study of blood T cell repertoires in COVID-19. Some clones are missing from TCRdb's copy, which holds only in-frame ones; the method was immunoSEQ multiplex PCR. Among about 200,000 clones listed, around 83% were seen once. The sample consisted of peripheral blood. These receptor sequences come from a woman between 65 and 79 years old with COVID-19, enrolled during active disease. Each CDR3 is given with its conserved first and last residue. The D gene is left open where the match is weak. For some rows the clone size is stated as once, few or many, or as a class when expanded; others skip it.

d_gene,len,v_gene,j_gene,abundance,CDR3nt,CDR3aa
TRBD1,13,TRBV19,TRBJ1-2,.,TGTGCCAGTAGCCTCGACAGGGCAGAGCGCTACACCTTC,CASSLDRAERYTF
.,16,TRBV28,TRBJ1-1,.,TGTGCCAGCAGTTTAATGACAGGAGTCATGAACACTGAAGCTTTCTTT,CASSLMTGVMNTEAFF
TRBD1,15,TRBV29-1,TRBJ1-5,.,TGCAGCGTTTCCGGGACAGTCGAGGGCAATCAGCCCCAGCATTTT,CSVSGTVEGNQPQHF
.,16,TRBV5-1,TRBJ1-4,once,TGCGCCAGCAGCTTGGGTCGGACAGCCGATAATGAAAAACTGTTTTTT,CASSLGRTADNEKLFF
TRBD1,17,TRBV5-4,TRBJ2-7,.,TGTGCCAGCAGCCTCCTAACTGGGACAGGTTCCTCCTACGAGCAGTACTTC,CASSLLTGTGSSYEQYF
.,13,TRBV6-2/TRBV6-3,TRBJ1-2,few,TGTGCCAGCAGTTACTTGAGGCCTTATGGCTACACCTTC,CASSYLRPYGYTF
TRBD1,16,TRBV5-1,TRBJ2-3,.,TGCGCCAGCAGCGACCGGACAGGGGAAGCCACAGATACGCAGTATTTT,CASSDRTGEATDTQYF
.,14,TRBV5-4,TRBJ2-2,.,TGTGCCACCCACCCTCAGGGGAACACCGGGGAGCTGTTTTTT,CATHPQGNTGELFF
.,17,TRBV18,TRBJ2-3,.,TGTGCCAGCTCACCATGGTCGGGTGAGGAAAGCACAGATACGCAGTATTTT,CASSPWSGEESTDTQYF
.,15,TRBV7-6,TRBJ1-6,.,TGTGCCAGCAGCTTAGTTATCGGGGTTAATTCACCCCTCCACTTT,CASSLVIGVNSPLHF
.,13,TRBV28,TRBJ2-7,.,TGTGCCAGCAGTTTCGGGAAACTTTACGAGCAGTACTTC,CASSFGKLYEQYF
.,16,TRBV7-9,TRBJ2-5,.,TGTGCCAGCAGCTTAGCGGGGGCCGGAAAACAAGAGACCCAGTACTTC,CASSLAGAGKQETQYF
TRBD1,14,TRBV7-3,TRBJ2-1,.,TGTGCCAGCAGTCCGGGACAGACCTACAATGAGCAGTTCTTC,CASSPGQTYNEQFF
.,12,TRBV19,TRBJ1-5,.,TGTGCCAGTAGCCCCCTCAATCAGCCCCAGCATTTT,CASSPLNQPQHF
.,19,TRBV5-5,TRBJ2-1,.,TGTGCCAGCAGCCTCCGTCAGGGGCTGATCTCCGACTCCTACAATGAGCAGTTCTTC,CASSLRQGLISDSYNEQFF
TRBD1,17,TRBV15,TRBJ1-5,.,TGTGCCACCAGCAGAGCCGGGACAGGGGGCTTTAATCAGCCCCAGCATTTT,CATSRAGTGGFNQPQHF